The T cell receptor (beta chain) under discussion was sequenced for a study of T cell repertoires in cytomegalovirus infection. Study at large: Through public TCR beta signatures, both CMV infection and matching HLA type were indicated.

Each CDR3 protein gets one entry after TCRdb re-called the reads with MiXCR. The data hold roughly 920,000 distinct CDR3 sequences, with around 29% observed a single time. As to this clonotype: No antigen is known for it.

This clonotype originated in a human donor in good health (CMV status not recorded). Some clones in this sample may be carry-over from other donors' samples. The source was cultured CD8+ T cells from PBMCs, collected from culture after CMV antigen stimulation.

CDR3 nucleotide sequence: TGTGCCAGCAGCCCACCGGAACAGCTCACCTACAATGAGCAGTTCTTC. Amino acid sequence: CASSPPEQLTYNEQFF. This chain links TRBV7-4 with TRBJ2-1; D is unclear. Germline V lookup: CDR1 SGHVT, CDR2 SQSDAQ. Trimming pared 5 bases from V and 2 bases from J, leaving 16 bases between. This CDR3 comprises 16 residues.